A selection of T cell receptor beta chains follows, all from one sample in a study of cytomegalovirus exposure and HLA in healthy donors. Clones were read by immunoSEQ multiplex PCR, and TCRdb kept only the in-frame ones, dropping some. Seen here are about 200,000 clones, around 86% observed once, and the top ten hold approximately 2%. Sample: PBMCs. These receptors all stem from a woman between 18 and 29 years old in good health and CMV-seropositive. Each CDR3 is given with its conserved first and last residue. Fields, in order: CDR3 length, V gene, D gene, clone size, J gene, CDR3 DNA, CDR3 protein. The D gene is left open where the match is weak. The size field is filled for only some rows; it gives once, few, many or a size class.

>14|TRBV29-1|NA|NA|TRBJ2-1
TGCAGCGTTTTACTTTGGAGAAGACTCAATGAGCAGTTCTTC
CSVLLWRRLNEQFF
>14|TRBV19|NA|NA|TRBJ1-1
TGTGCCAGTAGTATACCGCGGAGCACCGCTGAAGCTTTCTTT
CASSIPRSTAEAFF
>15|TRBV27|NA|NA|TRBJ1-3
TGTGCCAGCAGTTCCCTTGGGAGCTCTGGAAACACCATATATTTT
CASSSLGSSGNTIYF
>15|TRBV27|TRBD1|NA|TRBJ2-7
TGTGCCAGCAGTTTCGGACAGGGGGCAAAATACGAGCAGTACTTC
CASSFGQGAKYEQYF
>16|TRBV27|NA|once|TRBJ1-2
TGTGCCAGCAGTTTACACACGACCGGGACATTCGGTGGCTACACCTTC
CASSLHTTGTFGGYTF
>13|TRBV29-1|NA|NA|TRBJ2-6
TGCAGCGTTGAACTCGCTGGGGCCAACGTCCTGACTTTC
CSVELAGANVLTF
>13|TRBV27|TRBD1|NA|TRBJ2-7
TGTGCCAGCATGAAGACAGGGGCATACGAGCAGTACTTC
CASMKTGAYEQYF
>13|TRBV6-6|NA|NA|TRBJ2-7
TGTGCCAGCAGTTACACGGTTATCTACGAGCAGTACTTC
CASSYTVIYEQYF
>13|TRBV29-1|NA|NA|TRBJ1-4
TGCAGCGTTGAACTAGGGGAAGGAGAAAAACTGTTTTTT
CSVELGEGEKLFF
>18|TRBV11-2|TRBD2|NA|TRBJ2-3
TGTGCCAGCAGCCAGGGGACTAGCGGGAGGCACCCCACAGATACGCAGTATTTT
CASSQGTSGRHPTDTQYF
>15|TRBV7-9|TRBD1|NA|TRBJ1-1
TGTGCCAGCAGCTACGAGGGGACAGGGAATCAATTCGCTTTCTTT
CASSYEGTGNQFAFF
>17|TRBV5-6|TRBD1|NA|TRBJ1-4
TGTGCCAGCAGCGTAGACAGGGCCCTTGCAACTAATGAAAAACTGTTTTTT
CASSVDRALATNEKLFF
>16|TRBV11-2|NA|NA|TRBJ2-7
TGTGCCAGCACCTATCACCCCCTCGGGAGCCGCTACGAGCAGTACTTC
CASTYHPLGSRYEQYF
>13|TRBV2|TRBD1|NA|TRBJ2-4
TGTGCCTTTACAGGGGGCGCAGGGGACATTCAGTACTTC
CAFTGGAGDIQYF
>15|TRBV4-1|NA|once|TRBJ1-2
TGCGCCAGCAGCCAAGGGCCGGGGAGGTACTATGGCTACACCTTC
CASSQGPGRYYGYTF
>16|TRBV19|TRBD1|NA|TRBJ2-1
TGTGCCAGTAGTTCCCTGACAGGGGGATCCTACAATGAGCAGTTCTTC
CASSSLTGGSYNEQFF
>16|TRBV4-1|TRBD2|NA|TRBJ2-1
TGCGCCAGCAGCCAAGTTGCAGCGGGAGGGGGAAATGAGCAGTTCTTC
CASSQVAAGGGNEQFF
>16|TRBV7-6|NA|NA|TRBJ2-1
TGTGCCAGCAGCTTAGCCACCATCTATCCCTACAATGAGCAGTTCTTC
CASSLATIYPYNEQFF